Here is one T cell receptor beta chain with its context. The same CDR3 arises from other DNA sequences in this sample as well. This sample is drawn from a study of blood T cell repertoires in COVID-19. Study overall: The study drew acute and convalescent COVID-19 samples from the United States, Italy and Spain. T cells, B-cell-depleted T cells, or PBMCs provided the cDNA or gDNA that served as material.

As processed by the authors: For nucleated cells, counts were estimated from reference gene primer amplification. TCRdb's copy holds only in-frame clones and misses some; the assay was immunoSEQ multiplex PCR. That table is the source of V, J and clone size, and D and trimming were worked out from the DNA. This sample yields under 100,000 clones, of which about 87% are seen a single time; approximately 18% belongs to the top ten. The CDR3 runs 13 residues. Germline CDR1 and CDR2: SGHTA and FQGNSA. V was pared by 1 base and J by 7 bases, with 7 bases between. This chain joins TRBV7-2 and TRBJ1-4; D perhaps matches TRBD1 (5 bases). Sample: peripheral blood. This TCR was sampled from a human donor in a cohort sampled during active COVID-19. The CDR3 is CASSLVGGEKLFF. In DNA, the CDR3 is TGTGCCAGCAGCTTAGTCGGGGGTGAAAAACTGTTTTTT. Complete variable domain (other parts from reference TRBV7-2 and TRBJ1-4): GAGVSQSPSNKVTEKGKDVELRCDPISGHTALYWYRQSLGQGLEFLIYFQGNSAPDKSGLPSDRFSAERTGGSVSTLTIQRTQQEDSAVYLCASSLVGGEKLFFGSGTQLSVL.